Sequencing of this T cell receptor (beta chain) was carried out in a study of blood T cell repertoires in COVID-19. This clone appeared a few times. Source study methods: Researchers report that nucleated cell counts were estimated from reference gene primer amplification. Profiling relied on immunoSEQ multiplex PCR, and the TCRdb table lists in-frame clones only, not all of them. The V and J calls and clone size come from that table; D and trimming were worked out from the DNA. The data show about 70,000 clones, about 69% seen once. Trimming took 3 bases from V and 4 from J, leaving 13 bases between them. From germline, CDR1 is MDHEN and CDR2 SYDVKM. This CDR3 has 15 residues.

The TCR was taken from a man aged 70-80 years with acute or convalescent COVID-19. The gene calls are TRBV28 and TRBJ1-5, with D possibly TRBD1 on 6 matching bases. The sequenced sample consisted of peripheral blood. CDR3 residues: CASSLPSGQNQPQHF. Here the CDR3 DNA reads TGTGCCAGCAGTTTGCCCTCGGGACAAAATCAGCCCCAGCATTTT.